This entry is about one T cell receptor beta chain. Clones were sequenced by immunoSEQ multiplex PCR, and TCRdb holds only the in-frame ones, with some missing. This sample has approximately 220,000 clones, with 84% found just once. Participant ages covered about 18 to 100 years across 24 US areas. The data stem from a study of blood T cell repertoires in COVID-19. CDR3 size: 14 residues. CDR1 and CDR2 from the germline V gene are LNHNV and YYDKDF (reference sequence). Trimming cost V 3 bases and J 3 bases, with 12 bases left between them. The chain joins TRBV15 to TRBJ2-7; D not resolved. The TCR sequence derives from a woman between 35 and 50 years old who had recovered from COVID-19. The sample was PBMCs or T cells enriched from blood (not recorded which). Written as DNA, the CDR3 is TGTGCCACCAGCAGGGCCCCCCTTGACTACGAGCAGTACTTC. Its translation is CATSRAPLDYEQYF.